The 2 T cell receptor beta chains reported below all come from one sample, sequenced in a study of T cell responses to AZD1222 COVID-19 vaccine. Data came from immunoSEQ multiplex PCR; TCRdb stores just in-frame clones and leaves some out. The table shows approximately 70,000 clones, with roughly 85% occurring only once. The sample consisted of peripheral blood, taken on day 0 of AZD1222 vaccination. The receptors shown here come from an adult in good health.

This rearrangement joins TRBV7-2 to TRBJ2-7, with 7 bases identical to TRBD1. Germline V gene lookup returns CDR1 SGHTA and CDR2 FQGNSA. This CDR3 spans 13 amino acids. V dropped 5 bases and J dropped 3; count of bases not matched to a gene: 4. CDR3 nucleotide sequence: TGTGCCAGCAGCCAGGACAGGTTCTACGAGCAGTACTTC. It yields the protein CASSQDRFYEQYF.

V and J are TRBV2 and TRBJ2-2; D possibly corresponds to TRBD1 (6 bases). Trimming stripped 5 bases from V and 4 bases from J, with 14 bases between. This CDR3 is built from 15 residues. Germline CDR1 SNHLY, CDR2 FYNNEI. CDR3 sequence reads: CASSTGFAGTGELFF. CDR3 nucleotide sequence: TGTGCCAGCAGTACAGGGTTCGCTGGCACCGGGGAGCTGTTTTTT.